Detailed here is one T cell receptor (beta chain). CDR3 length equals 13 residues. V lost 7 bases and J 1 base, leaving 10 bases between the germline ends. CDR1 and CDR2 (germline): LNHDA, SQIVND (reference sequence). The data were produced by immunoSEQ multiplex PCR, yet TCRdb's version contains in-frame clones alone and is incomplete. The table records a few hundred thousand clones, 84% of them present only once. The sample belongs to a study of blood T cell repertoires in COVID-19. The overall study: The United States, Italy and Spain supplied acute and convalescent COVID-19 samples. PBMCs, B-cell-depleted T cells, or T cells provided the cDNA or gDNA that made up the material.

V is TRBV19 and J is TRBJ1-1, with unresolved D. The specimen was peripheral blood. This clonotype was sampled from a man aged 25-40 years with active or convalescent COVID-19. The DNA of the CDR3 is TGTGCCAGTATGGTGGAGAGGAACACTGAAGCTTTCTTT. Translation: CASMVERNTEAFF.